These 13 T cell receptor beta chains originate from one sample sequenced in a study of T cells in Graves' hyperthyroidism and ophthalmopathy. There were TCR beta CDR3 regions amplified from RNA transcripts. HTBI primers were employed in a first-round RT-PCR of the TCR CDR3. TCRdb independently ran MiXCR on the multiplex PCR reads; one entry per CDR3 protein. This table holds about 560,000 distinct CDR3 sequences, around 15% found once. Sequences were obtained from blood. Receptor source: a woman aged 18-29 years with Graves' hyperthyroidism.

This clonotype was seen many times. The CDR3 loop reads CASSFNWGGNSPLHF. The CDR3 DNA sequence: TGTGCCAGCAGTTTTAACTGGGGTGGAAATTCACCCCTCCACTTT. The V gene is TRBV12-3 or TRBV12-4, the J gene TRBJ1-6; the D is unclear. Trimming took 3 bases from V and 7 from J, leaving 13 bases between them. This CDR3 is 15 amino acids long.

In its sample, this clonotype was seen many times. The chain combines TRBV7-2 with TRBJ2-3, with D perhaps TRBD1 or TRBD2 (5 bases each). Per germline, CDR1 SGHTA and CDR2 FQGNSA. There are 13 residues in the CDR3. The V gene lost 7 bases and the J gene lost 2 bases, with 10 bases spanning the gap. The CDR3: CASNSGATDTQYF. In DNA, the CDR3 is TGTGCCAGCAATTCCGGGGCCACAGATACGCAGTATTTT. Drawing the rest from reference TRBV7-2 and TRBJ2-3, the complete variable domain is GAGVSQSPSNKVTEKGKDVELRCDPISGHTALYWYRQSLGQGLEFLIYFQGNSAPDKSGLPSDRFSAERTGGSVSTLTIQRTQQEDSAVYLCASNSGATDTQYFGPGTRLTVL.

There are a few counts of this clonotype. CDR3 sequence: CASSYWTEIGPYEQYF. In DNA, the CDR3 is TGTGCCAGCAGTTACTGGACGGAAATTGGTCCCTACGAGCAGTACTTC. The chain couples TRBV6-6 to TRBJ2-7; D unresolved. This CDR3 has 16 residues. The V end lost 1 base, the J end lost 2 bases, and 15 bases lay between the germline ends. From germline, CDR1 is MNHNY and CDR2 SVGAGI (reference sequence).

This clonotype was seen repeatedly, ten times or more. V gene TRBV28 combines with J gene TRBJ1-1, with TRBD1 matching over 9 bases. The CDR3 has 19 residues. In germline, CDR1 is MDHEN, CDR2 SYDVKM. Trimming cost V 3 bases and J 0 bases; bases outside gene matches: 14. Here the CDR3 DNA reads TGTGCCAGCAGTTTTCTGTCGGACAGGGGCCAGTGGATGAACACTGAAGCTTTCTTT. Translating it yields CASSFLSDRGQWMNTEAFF.

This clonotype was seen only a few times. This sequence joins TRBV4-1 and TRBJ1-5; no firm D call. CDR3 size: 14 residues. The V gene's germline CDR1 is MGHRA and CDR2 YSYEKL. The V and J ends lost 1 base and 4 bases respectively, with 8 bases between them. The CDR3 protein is CASSQAGWNQPQHF. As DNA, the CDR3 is TGCGCCAGCAGCCAAGCGGGTTGGAATCAGCCCCAGCATTTT.

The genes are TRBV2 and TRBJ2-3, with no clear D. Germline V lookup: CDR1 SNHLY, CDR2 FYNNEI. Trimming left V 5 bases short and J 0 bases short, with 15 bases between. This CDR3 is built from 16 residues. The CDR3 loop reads CASSPGWATSTDTQYF. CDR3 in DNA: TGTGCCAGCAGTCCCGGGTGGGCGACTAGCACAGATACGCAGTATTTT. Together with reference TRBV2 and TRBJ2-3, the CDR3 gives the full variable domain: EPEVTQTPSHQVTQMGQEVILRCVPISNHLYFYWYRQILGQKVEFLVSFYNNEISEKSEIFDDQFSVERPDGSNFTLKIRSTKLEDSAMYFCASSPGWATSTDTQYFGPGTRLTVL.

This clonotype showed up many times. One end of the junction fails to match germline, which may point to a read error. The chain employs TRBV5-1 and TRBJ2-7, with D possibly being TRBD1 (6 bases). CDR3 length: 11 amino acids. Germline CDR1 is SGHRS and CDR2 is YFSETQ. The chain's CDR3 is CASSLQGEQYF. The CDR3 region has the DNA TGTGCCAGCAGTTTACAGGGCGAGCAGTACTTC.

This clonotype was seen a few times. CDR3 sequence reads: CASSPSYSNQPQHF. As DNA, the CDR3 is TGTGCCAGCTCACCCAGTTATAGCAATCAGCCCCAGCATTTT. The chain combines TRBV18 with TRBJ1-5; D is undetermined. This CDR3 spans 14 amino acids. V was pared by 3 bases and J by 0 bases, with 6 bases between. The germline gives CDR1 KGHSH, CDR2 LQKENI. Variable domain in full (rest from reference TRBV18 and TRBJ1-5): NAGVMQNPRHLVRRRGQEARLRCSPMKGHSHVYWYRQLPEEGLKFMVYLQKENIIDESGMPKERFSAEFPKEGPSILRIQQVVRGDSAAYFCASSPSYSNQPQHFGDGTRLSIL.

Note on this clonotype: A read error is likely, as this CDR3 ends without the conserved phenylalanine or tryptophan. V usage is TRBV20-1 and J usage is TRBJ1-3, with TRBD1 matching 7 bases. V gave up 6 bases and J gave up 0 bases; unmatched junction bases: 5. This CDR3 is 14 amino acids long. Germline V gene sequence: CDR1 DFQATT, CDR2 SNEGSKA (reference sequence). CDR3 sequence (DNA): TGCAGTGCAACCTGGGACAGCTCTGGAAACACCATATATATT. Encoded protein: CSATWDSSGNTIYI.

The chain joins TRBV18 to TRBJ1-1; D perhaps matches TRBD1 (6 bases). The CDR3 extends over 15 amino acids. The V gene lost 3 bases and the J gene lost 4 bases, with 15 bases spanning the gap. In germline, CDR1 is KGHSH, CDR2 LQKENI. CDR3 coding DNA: TGTGCCAGCTCACCTACTTTACAGGGTGGCACTGAAGCTTTCTTT. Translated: CASSPTLQGGTEAFF.

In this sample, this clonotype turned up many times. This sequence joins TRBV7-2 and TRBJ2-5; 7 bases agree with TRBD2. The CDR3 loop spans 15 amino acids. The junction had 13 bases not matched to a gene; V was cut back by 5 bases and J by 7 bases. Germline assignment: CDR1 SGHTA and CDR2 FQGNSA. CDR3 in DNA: TGTGCCAGCAGCCCTGAGGGTTGGGGGGAGGGGACCCAGTACTTC. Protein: CASSPEGWGEGTQYF. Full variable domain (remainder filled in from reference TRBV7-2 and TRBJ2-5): GAGVSQSPSNKVTEKGKDVELRCDPISGHTALYWYRQSLGQGLEFLIYFQGNSAPDKSGLPSDRFSAERTGGSVSTLTIQRTQQEDSAVYLCASSPEGWGEGTQYFGPGTRLLVL.

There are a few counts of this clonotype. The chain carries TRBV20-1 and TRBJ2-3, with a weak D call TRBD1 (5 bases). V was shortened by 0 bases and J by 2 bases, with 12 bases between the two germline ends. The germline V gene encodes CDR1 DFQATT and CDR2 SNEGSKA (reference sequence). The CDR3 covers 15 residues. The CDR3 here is CSARDMDTLTDTQYF. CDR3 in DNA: TGCAGTGCTAGAGATATGGACACCCTCACAGATACGCAGTATTTT.

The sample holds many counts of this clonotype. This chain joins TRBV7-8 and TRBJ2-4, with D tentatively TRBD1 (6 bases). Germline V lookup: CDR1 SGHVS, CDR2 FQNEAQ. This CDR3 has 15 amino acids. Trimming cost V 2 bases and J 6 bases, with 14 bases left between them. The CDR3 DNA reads TGTGCCAGCAGCTTACCGGGACAAATCGGAAACATTCAGTACTTC. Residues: CASSLPGQIGNIQYF.